The source of this T cell receptor (beta chain) is a study of shared clonotypes between healthy human individuals. V lost 3 bases, J lost 5 bases, and 8 bases stayed unmatched. The CDR3 totals 15 residues. From germline, CDR1 is SGHDN and CDR2 FVKESK. Authors' analysis steps: In the immunoSEQ data, sequences were junction-only and lacked quality scores, so filtering differed. Sequencing used immunoSEQ multiplex PCR; TCRdb keeps in-frame clones, though not all of them. That table gives V, J and clone size, and the DNA gave D and trimming. Among some 480,000 clones, 79% were seen once, and the ten largest hold less than 15%.

The clonotype comes from a woman aged 40 to 49 in good health. Some clones in this sample may be carry-over from other donors' samples. Material: PBMCs. V gene TRBV14 combines with J gene TRBJ2-5, with TRBD2 matching over 8 bases. The CDR3 spells CASSHPAGVWETQYF. Written as DNA, the CDR3 is TGTGCCAGCAGCCATCCAGCGGGAGTCTGGGAGACCCAGTACTTC.